This T cell receptor beta chain is from a study of blood T cell repertoires in COVID-19. Study as a whole: Acute-phase and convalescent COVID-19 samples originated in the United States, Italy and Spain. PBMCs, B-cell-depleted T cells, or T cells provided the cDNA or gDNA that made up the material.

Per the study methods: It was from reference gene primer amplification that nucleated cell counts were estimated. Clones were sequenced by immunoSEQ multiplex PCR, and TCRdb holds only the in-frame ones, with some missing. V and J calls and clone size are copied from that table; D and trimming were computed from the DNA. The table has under 100,000 clones, roughly 86% seen once; the top ten hold roughly 15%. With 10 bases clipped from V and 1 base from J, the junction kept 4 bases outside the gene matches. CDR3 length: 12 residues. Germline loops: CDR1 ENHRY, CDR2 SYGVKD. The clonotype comes from a human donor in a cohort sampled during active COVID-19. The sample was peripheral blood. The V call is TRBV10-3, the J call TRBJ2-7; 7 positions match TRBD2. The CDR3 here is CATAGDSYEQYF. DNA for the CDR3: TGTGCCACGGCGGGGGATTCCTACGAGCAGTACTTC.